A selection of T cell receptor beta chains follows, all from one sample in a study of T cells in Graves' hyperthyroidism and ophthalmopathy. TCRdb reanalysed the multiplex PCR reads using MiXCR and keeps one entry per CDR3 protein. The sample carries roughly 800,000 distinct CDR3 sequences, about 38% recorded once. Sequencing was done on a sample of blood. The source of these receptors is a man between 18 and 29 years old with Graves' hyperthyroidism. Each CDR3 is given with its conserved first and last residue. D genes are given only for firm matches. Clone size appears in some rows only: once, few, many, or a class for an expanded clone.

>TRBV6-5|NA|TRBJ2-2|NA
TGTGCCAGCAGTTTTGTGTCAGGGCCCGGGGAGCTGTTTTTT
CASSFVSGPGELFF
>TRBV19|NA|TRBJ1-6|few
TGTGCCAGTAGTATGGAGCACCCCGTCTATAATTCACCCCTCCACTTT
CASSMEHPVYNSPLHF
>TRBV9|NA|TRBJ1-5|few
TGTGCCAGCAGCATAAGCGCCGAAACTAATCAGCCCCAGCATTTT
CASSISAETNQPQHF
>TRBV7-8|NA|TRBJ2-7|many
TGTGCCAGCAGCCCGGACGTCTACGAGCAGTACTTC
CASSPDVYEQYF
>TRBV2|NA|TRBJ2-7|few
TGTGCCAGCAGTTTGATGGTGAACGAGCAGTACTTC
CASSLMVNEQYF
>TRBV20-1|NA|TRBJ1-6|many
TGCAGTGCCCCTCGAGGGACGCAAGGTTTACCCCTCCACTTT
CSAPRGTQGLPLHF
>TRBV4-3|NA|TRBJ1-5|NA
TGCGCCAGCAGCCATGACTGGGCGGATCAGCCCCAGCATTTT
CASSHDWADQPQHF
>TRBV25-1|NA|TRBJ1-4|NA
TGTGCCAGCAGTGCCTTGGACAGCCTTAATGAAAAACTGTTTTTT
CASSALDSLNEKLFF
>TRBV7-8|NA|TRBJ2-7|few
TGTGCCAGCAGCTTAGCTTGGTACGAGCAGTACTTC
CASSLAWYEQYF
>TRBV7-9|NA|TRBJ1-3|few
TGTGCCAGCAGCTTACCCTACGCAGAAGCTGGAAACACCATATATTTT
CASSLPYAEAGNTIYF
>TRBV10-3|NA|TRBJ1-5|few
TGTGCCAGCAGTTTGGGACCGAACAATCAGCCCCAGCATTTT
CASSLGPNNQPQHF
>TRBV12-3/TRBV12-4|NA|TRBJ2-2|NA
TGTGCCAGCAGCTTAGACGGGGATCACGCCGGGGAGCTGTTTTTT
CASSLDGDHAGELFF
>TRBV10-2|NA|TRBJ1-6|few
TGCGCCAGCACCAAAGGCTCCTATAATTCACCCCTCCACTTT
CASTKGSYNSPLHF
>TRBV7-2|TRBD1|TRBJ1-2|NA
TGTGCCAGCAGCCATGACAGGGGTATCTATGGCTACACCTTC
CASSHDRGIYGYTF
>TRBV19|NA|TRBJ1-5|NA
TGTGCCAGTAGTATAGAAGGGGACATCCTAACACAGCCCCAGCATTTT
CASSIEGDILTQPQHF
>TRBV7-8|TRBD1|TRBJ1-2|NA
TGTGCCAGCAGCTTAGTCGGGACAGGGAATGGCTACACCTTC
CASSLVGTGNGYTF
>TRBV7-9|NA|TRBJ1-4|NA
TGTGCCAGCAGCGAACAGGGTCCGGGAGGAGGAAAACTGTTTTTT
CASSEQGPGGGKLFF
>TRBV11-2|NA|TRBJ1-2|NA
TGTGCCAGCAGCTCCAACGGGGGGCGAAACTATGGCTACACCTTC
CASSSNGGRNYGYTF
>TRBV7-2|TRBD2|TRBJ2-5|once
TGTGCCAGCAGCTTAGGCTCCCCGAGACAGGGAGGGGGACTAGCGGGAGAGACCCAGTACTTC
CASSLGSPRQGGGLAGETQYF
>TRBV9|NA|TRBJ2-2|few
TGTGCCAGCAGCGTAGGCGGGTTGCCCGGGGAGCTGTTTTTT
CASSVGGLPGELFF
>TRBV2|NA|TRBJ2-5|many
TGTGCCAGCAGTCGTGGGAACAGCCAAGAGACCCAGTACTTC
CASSRGNSQETQYF
>TRBV5-1|NA|TRBJ2-5|few
TGCGCCAGCAGCCAGGAATCCCCATATCAAGAGACCCAGTACTTC
CASSQESPYQETQYF
>TRBV2|NA|TRBJ2-7|NA
TGTGCCAGCAGTTTACGCGGGGAGAATTCCTACGAGCAGTACTTC
CASSLRGENSYEQYF
>TRBV4-1|NA|TRBJ1-4|NA
TGCGCCAGCAACCAAGAAGGACTTCGAAATGAAAAACTGTTTTTT
CASNQEGLRNEKLFF
>TRBV6-5|TRBD1|TRBJ1-1|NA
TGTGCCAGCAATTACCGGGACAGGGACACTGAAGCTTTCTTT
CASNYRDRDTEAFF
>TRBV7-9|TRBD1|TRBJ1-4|few
TGTGCCAGCAGCTCCACTGACAGGGCCATTAATGAAAAACTGTTTTTT
CASSSTDRAINEKLFF
>TRBV5-4|NA|TRBJ2-7|NA
TGTGCCAGCAGCTCCCTGAGGTCCTCCTACGAGCAGTACTTC
CASSSLRSSYEQYF
>TRBV11-2|NA|TRBJ1-6|few
TGTGCCAGCAGCCCGGACGGCTCTTTCTCCTATAATTCACCCCTCCACTTT
CASSPDGSFSYNSPLHF